This passage covers 5 T cell receptor beta chains from one sample sequenced in a study of naive and memory T cell subsets. Both TRBC1 and TRBC2 were covered by a beta constant-region primer of two equimolar oligonucleotides. Each CDR3 protein gets one entry after TCRdb re-called the UMI-ligation and nested PCR reads with MiXCR. The sample has some 150,000 distinct CDR3 sequences, around 15% seen once; the top ten hold approximately 0.13%. The sample was naive CD4+ T cells from blood. The source is a human donor in good health.

The V gene is TRBV15, the J gene TRBJ2-1; 7 nucleotides agree with TRBD2. V gave up 0 bases and J gave up 6 bases; unmatched junction bases: 8. This CDR3 region has 16 residues. CDR1 is LNHNV, CDR2 YYDKDF, per germline (reference sequence). The CDR3 coding sequence is TGTGCCACCAGCAGAGAACTAGCGCGGACCGTCAATGAGCAGTTCTTC. This sequence encodes CATSRELARTVNEQFF.

This clonotype was counted between two and nine times. The chain has TRBV4-2 and TRBJ2-1, with D hard to call. The CDR3 totals 13 residues. The ends were cut back, 1 base at V and 5 bases at J, with 6 bases in the middle. Germline CDR1 is LGHNA and CDR2 is YNFKEQ. The CDR3 bases are TGTGCCAGCAGCCAAGCCCCCCACAATGAGCAGTTCTTC. This translates into CASSQAPHNEQFF.

This clonotype was seen a handful of times. This chain links TRBV5-1 with TRBJ2-7, with D hard to call. CDR3 length: 15 amino acids. Germline V gene data show CDR1 as SGHRS and CDR2 as YFSETQ. V was shortened by 4 bases and J by 0 bases, with 14 bases between the two germline ends. CDR3: CASSPLPGVSYEQYF. The CDR3 DNA is TGCGCCAGCAGCCCCCTGCCGGGCGTCTCCTACGAGCAGTACTTC.

This clonotype was seen more than once but under ten times. The V call is TRBV30, the J call TRBJ2-3; TRBD2 agrees at 8 bases. CDR3 size: 15 residues. Germline values: CDR1 GTSNPN, CDR2 SVGIG (reference sequence). V was pared by 2 bases and J by 1 base, with 5 bases of the junction left unmatched. The CDR3 nucleotides are TGTGCCTGGAGTTTAGCGGGATCTCGCACAGATACGCAGTATTTT. Encoded protein: CAWSLAGSRTDTQYF.

This clonotype appeared many times. DNA of the CDR3: TGTGCCAGCAGCCAGCACCGGGACAGGTCGAATCAGCCCCAGCATTTT. It codes for CASSQHRDRSNQPQHF. This sequence joins TRBV14 and TRBJ1-5; 8 positions match TRBD1. The germline gives CDR1 SGHDN, CDR2 FVKESK. CDR3 length equals 16 residues. Germline trimming cut 3 bases from V and 4 bases from J; bases unmatched to any gene: 8.